This T cell receptor (beta chain) was sequenced during a study of CD8+CD57+ T cells in acquired aplastic anemia. For the study at large: The sorted CD4+ and CD8+ cells yielded an average roughly 3 ug of DNA. CD4+ cell libraries from healthy donors averaged approximately 10 million reads.

Study-level points and caveats: Between the patient and control groups, CD8+ Simpson's diversity did not differ significantly. About 27 shared CD8+ CDR3s appeared highly expressed within patients' immunodominant clones.

A word on this clonotype: Its cognate antigen is unknown.

Genomic DNA acted as the template from which TCR beta VDJ combination and CDR3 sequence profiling were carried out. Each CDR3 protein is one row after TCRdb ran MiXCR on the reads. The sample records some 120,000 distinct CDR3 sequences, more than 40% being singletons. The sequencing sample was made of sorted CD4+, CD8+, or CD8+CD57+ T cells (not recorded which) from PBMCs. The TCR sequence derives from a human donor in good health, serving as a control.

Written as DNA, the CDR3 is TGTGCCAGCAGTGATGACAGGGCAGGACAGCAGCATTTT. This sequence encodes CASSDDRAGQQHF. V gene TRBV25-1 combines with J gene TRBJ1-5, with 7 bases aligning to TRBD1. The CDR3 has 13 residues. With 3 bases clipped from V and 13 bases from J, the junction kept 9 bases outside the gene matches. CDR1 is MGHDK and CDR2 is SYGVNS in the germline V gene. Based on the CDR3 plus reference TRBV25-1 and TRBJ1-5, the full variable domain is EADIYQTPRYLVIGTGKKITLECSQTMGHDKMYWYQQDPGMELHLIHYSYGVNSTEKGDLSSESTVSRIRTEHFPLTLESARPSHTSQYLCASSDDRAGQQHFGDGTRLSIL.